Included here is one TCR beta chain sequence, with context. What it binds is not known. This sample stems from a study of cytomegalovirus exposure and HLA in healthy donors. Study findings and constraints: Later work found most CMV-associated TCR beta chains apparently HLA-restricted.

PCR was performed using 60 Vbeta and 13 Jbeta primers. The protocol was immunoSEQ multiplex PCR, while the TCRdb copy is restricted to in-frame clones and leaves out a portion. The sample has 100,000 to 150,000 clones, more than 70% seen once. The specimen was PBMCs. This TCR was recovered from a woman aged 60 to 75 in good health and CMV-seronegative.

In DNA form, the CDR3 reads TGTGCCAGCTCATCCGACAGGGGCCCCTACGAGCAGTACTTC. It yields the protein CASSSDRGPYEQYF. The chain has TRBV18 and TRBJ2-7, with TRBD1 matching 8 bases. Germline V gene data show CDR1 as KGHSH and CDR2 as LQKENI. The CDR3 consists of 14 residues. V was clipped by 5 bases and J by 2 bases; unmatched bases: 5.